This TCR beta chain was identified during a study of OX40 agonist ivuxolimab in advanced cancers. The overall study: Among those enrolled, mean age was 60 years (range roughly 23 to 85) and approximately 83% were male.

With 3 bases clipped from V and 2 bases from J, the junction kept 2 bases outside the gene matches. CDR3 length: 15 residues. The germline V gene encodes CDR1 SGHTA and CDR2 FQGTGA. Profiling relied on immunoSEQ multiplex PCR, and the TCRdb table lists in-frame clones only, not all of them. There are about 79,000 clones in the sample; about 95% occur only once, and around 9.6% lies in the top ten. This material consisted of CD4+ or CD8+ T cells sorted from blood, taken in a trial of the OX40 agonist ivuxolimab. The sequence came from an adult with an advanced solid tumor such as melanoma, head and neck, liver or kidney cancer. The chain uses TRBV7-3 and TRBJ2-1; 9 bases line up with TRBD2. CDR3: CASSFIAGAYNEQFF. For the CDR3, the DNA is TGTGCCAGCAGCTTCATAGCGGGGGCCTACAATGAGCAGTTCTTC.